The clone carrying this T cell receptor (beta chain) came up once. Its cognate antigen is unknown. This sample is part of a study of CD8+CD57+ T cells in acquired aplastic anemia. Whole-study context: An average of 3.2 ug of DNA was obtained from sorted CD4+ and CD8+ cells. As sequenced from healthy donors, CD4+ cells averaged approximately 11 million reads.

The V gene end was trimmed by 4 bases and the J gene end by 4 bases; junction bases not matched to a gene: 4. From germline, CDR1 is MNHEY and CDR2 SVGAGI. The CDR3 length is 14 residues. Study-wide points: Sharing between patients and controls was observed for around 27 CD8+ CDR3 sequences.

TCR beta VDJ combinations and CDR3 sequences were profiled from genomic DNA. TCRdb redid the calling of the reads with MiXCR, one entry per CDR3 protein. The data show hundreds of thousands of distinct CDR3 sequences, approximately 70% seen once. The clonotype originates from a human donor in good health, serving as a control. The sample comprised sorted CD4+, CD8+, or CD8+CD57+ T cells (not recorded which) from PBMCs. The chain employs TRBV6-5 and TRBJ1-1; 9 nucleotides align to TRBD1. In DNA form, the CDR3 reads TGTGCCAGCAGTTGGACAGGGGTTCGCACTGAAGCTTTCTTT. It yields the protein CASSWTGVRTEAFF.